One sample yielded the 8 T cell receptor beta chains listed below, sequenced in a study of identical twins. TCRdb re-derived calls from the 5' RACE reads in MiXCR, one entry per CDR3 protein. Found here are roughly 1.6 million distinct CDR3 sequences, less than 35% of them singletons; the top ten hold 0.25% to 0.3%. The sample was cord blood. These TCRs come from a newborn girl in good health.

CDR3 sequence: CSVELEGRSYGYTF. CDR3 in DNA: TGCAGCGTTGAACTGGAGGGAAGAAGCTATGGCTACACCTTC. The chain links TRBV29-1 to TRBJ1-2; D not resolved. With 2 bases removed from V and 4 bases from J, the gap between germline ends came to 14 bases. The CDR3 spans 14 residues. Germline lookup yields CDR1 SQVTM and CDR2 ANQGSEA. The variable domain in full, with the rest retrieved from reference TRBV29-1 and TRBJ1-2, is SAVISQKPSRDICQRGTSLTIQCQVDSQVTMMFWYRQQPGQSLTLIATANQGSEATYESGFVIDKFPISRPNLTFSTLTVSNMSPEDSSIYLCSVELEGRSYGYTFGSGTRLTVV.

The chain recombines TRBV19 with TRBJ1-2; 7 nucleotides line up with TRBD1. This CDR3 spans 17 amino acids. CDR1 and CDR2 from the germline V gene are LNHDA and SQIVND (reference sequence). Trimming took 2 bases from V and 4 from J; bases not matched to a gene: 13. The CDR3 DNA follows: TGTGCCAGTAGTATATCGGAAGTAGGGGGCACCTCCTATGGCTACACCTTC. Residues: CASSISEVGGTSYGYTF.

This clonotype was seen only a few times. The rearrangement uses TRBV5-1 and TRBJ2-5, with 7 bases lining up with TRBD2. In germline, CDR1 is SGHRS, CDR2 YFSETQ. V shed 0 bases, J shed 6 bases, and the junction held 8 bases outside the gene matches. The length of the CDR3 is 15 residues. CDR3 nucleotides: TGCGCCAGCAGCTTGGGGTCACTAGCGTCGAAGACCCAGTACTTC. Protein sequence: CASSLGSLASKTQYF.

The chain links TRBV6-1 to TRBJ1-1; no definite D call. The CDR3 runs 12 residues. V was clipped by 2 bases and J by 9 bases, with 10 bases between them. In germline, CDR1 is MNHNS, CDR2 SASEGT. The CDR3 DNA sequence: TGTGCCAGCAGTGAACCCAGGCGGAAAGCTTTCTTT. Translating gives CASSEPRRKAFF.

In this sample, this clonotype turned up many times. This chain uses TRBV12-3 or TRBV12-4 with TRBJ2-7, with D possibly being TRBD1 or TRBD2 (5 bases each). CDR3 length: 15 residues. V gave up 2 bases and J gave up 6 bases, with 17 bases separating them. This CDR3 reads CASSLRTGAITEQYF. The DNA for the CDR3 is TGTGCCAGCAGTTTAAGGACCGGGGCGATTACCGAGCAGTACTTC.

The rearrangement joins TRBV6-2 or TRBV6-3 to TRBJ2-5; D call uncertain. V lost 7 bases and J lost 5, with 11 bases in between. CDR1 and CDR2 (germline): MNHEY, SVGEGT. This CDR3 has 12 amino acids. The CDR3 DNA follows: TGTGCCAGCACCACAACTCCGGAGACCCAGTACTTC. Its translation: CASTTTPETQYF.

This clonotype was detected only a few times. The rearrangement joins TRBV6-1 to TRBJ1-4, with D perhaps matching TRBD1 (5 bases). Germline V gives CDR1 MNHNS, CDR2 SASEGT. The V end was cut by 3 bases, the J end by 2 bases, with 10 bases between. This CDR3 is 15 amino acids long. The CDR3 nucleotides are TGTGCCAGCAGTGAGGGGCATCCCACTAATGAAAAACTGTTTTTT. This encodes CASSEGHPTNEKLFF.

This clonotype was counted between two and nine times. V usage is TRBV12-3 or TRBV12-4 and J usage is TRBJ2-1; D possibly corresponds to TRBD1 (7 bases). Trimming shortened V by 5 bases and J by 9 bases, and 26 bases separated the two germline ends. CDR3 length: 17 amino acids. The CDR3: CASSPLRQGGGTREQFF. CDR3 DNA: TGTGCCAGCAGTCCACTACGACAGGGAGGAGGCACGCGTGAGCAGTTCTTC.